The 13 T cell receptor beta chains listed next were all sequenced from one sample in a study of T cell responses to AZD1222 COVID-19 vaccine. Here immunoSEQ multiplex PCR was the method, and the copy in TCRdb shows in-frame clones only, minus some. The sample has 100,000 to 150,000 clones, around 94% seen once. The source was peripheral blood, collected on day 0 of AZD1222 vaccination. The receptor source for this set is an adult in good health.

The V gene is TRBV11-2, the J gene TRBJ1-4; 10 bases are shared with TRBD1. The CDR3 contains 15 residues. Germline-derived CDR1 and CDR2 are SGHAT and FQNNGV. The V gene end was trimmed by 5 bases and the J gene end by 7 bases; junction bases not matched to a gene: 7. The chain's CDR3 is CASSIDRGRGEKLFF. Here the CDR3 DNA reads TGTGCCAGCAGCATTGACAGGGGGCGAGGTGAAAAACTGTTTTTT.

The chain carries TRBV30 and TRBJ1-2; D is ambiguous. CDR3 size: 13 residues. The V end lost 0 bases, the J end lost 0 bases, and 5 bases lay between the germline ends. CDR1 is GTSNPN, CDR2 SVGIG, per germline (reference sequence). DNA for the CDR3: TGTGCCTGGAGTGTTCAGCCTAACTATGGCTACACCTTC. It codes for CAWSVQPNYGYTF.

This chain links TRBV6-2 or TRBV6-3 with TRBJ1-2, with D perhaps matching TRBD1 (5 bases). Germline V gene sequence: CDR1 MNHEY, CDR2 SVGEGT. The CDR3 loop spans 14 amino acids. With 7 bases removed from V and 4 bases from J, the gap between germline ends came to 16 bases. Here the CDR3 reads CASNPGGKTYGYTF. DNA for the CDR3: TGTGCCAGCAACCCGGGGGGGAAAACCTATGGCTACACCTTC.

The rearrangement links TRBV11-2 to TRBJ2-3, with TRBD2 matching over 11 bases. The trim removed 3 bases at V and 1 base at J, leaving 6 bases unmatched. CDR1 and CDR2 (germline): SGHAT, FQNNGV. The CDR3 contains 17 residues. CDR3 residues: CASSFSLAGGGTDTQYF. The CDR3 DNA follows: TGTGCCAGCAGCTTTTCTCTAGCGGGAGGCGGCACAGATACGCAGTATTTT.

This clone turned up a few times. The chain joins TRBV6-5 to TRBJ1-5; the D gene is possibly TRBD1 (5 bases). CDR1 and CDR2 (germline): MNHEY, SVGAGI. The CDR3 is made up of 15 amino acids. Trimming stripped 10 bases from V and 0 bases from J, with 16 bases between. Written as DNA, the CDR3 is TGTGCCACCATAAGGGACGGATCTAGCAATCAGCCCCAGCATTTT. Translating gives CATIRDGSSNQPQHF.

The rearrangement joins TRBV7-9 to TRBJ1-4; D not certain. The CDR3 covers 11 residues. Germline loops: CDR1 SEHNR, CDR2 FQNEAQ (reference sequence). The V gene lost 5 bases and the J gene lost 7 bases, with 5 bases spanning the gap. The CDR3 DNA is TGTGCCAGCAGCCCGGGTGAAAAACTGTTTTTT. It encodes CASSPGEKLFF.

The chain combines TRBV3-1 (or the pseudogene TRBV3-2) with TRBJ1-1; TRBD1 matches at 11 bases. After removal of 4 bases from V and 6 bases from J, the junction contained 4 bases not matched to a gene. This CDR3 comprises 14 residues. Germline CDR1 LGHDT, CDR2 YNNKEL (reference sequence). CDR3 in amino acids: CASSLGQGASEAFF. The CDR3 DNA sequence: TGTGCCAGCAGCCTCGGACAGGGGGCTTCTGAAGCTTTCTTT.

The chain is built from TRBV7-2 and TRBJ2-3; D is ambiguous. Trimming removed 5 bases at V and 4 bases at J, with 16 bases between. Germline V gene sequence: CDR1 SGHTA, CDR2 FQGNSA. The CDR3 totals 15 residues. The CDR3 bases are TGTGCCAGCAGCCAAGGGCCCCATTGGGCAGATACGCAGTATTTT. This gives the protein CASSQGPHWADTQYF.

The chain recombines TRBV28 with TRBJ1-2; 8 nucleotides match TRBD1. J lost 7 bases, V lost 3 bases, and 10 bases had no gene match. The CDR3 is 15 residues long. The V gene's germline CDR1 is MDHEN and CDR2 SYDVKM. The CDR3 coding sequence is TGTGCCAGCAGTTTGCAGGGGGCGCTCAGCTCTGGCTACACCTTC. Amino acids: CASSLQGALSSGYTF.

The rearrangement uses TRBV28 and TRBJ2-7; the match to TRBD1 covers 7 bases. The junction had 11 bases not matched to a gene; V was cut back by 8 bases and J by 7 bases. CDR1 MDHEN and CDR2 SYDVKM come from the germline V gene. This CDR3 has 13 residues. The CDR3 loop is CASGGQMTREQYF. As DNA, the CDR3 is TGTGCCAGCGGGGGACAGATGACGAGGGAGCAGTACTTC.

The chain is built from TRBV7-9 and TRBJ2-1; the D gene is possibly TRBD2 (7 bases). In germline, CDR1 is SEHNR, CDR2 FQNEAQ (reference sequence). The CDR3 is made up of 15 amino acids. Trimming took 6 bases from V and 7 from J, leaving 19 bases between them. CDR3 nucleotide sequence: TGTGCCAGCAGGGGGAGGGGGGACCCCGGAAATGAGCAGTTCTTC. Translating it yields CASRGRGDPGNEQFF.

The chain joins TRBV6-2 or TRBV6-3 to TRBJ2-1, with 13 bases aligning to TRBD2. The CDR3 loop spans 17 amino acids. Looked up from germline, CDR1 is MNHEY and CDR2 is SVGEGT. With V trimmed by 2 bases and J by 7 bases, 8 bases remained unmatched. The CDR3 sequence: CASSYGLAGVANNEQFF. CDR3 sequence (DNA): TGTGCCAGCAGTTACGGACTAGCGGGAGTAGCAAATAATGAGCAGTTCTTC.

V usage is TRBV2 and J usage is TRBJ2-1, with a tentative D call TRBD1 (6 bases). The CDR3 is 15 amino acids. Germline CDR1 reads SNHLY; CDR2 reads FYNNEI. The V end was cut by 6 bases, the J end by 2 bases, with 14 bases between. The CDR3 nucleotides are TGTGCCAGCAGCCCGACCGGGACACCCTACAATGAGCAGTTCTTC. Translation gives CASSPTGTPYNEQFF.